This T cell receptor (beta chain) was identified in a study of blood T cell repertoires in COVID-19. Seattle patients were enrolled while actively infected and followed longitudinally. Original data processing: Counts of nucleated cells, estimated from reference gene primer amplification, were obtained. The method was immunoSEQ multiplex PCR; TCRdb's version includes in-frame clones alone and lacks a portion of them. V and J calls plus clone size are reproduced from that table; the DNA served to infer D and trimming. The sample has approximately 350,000 clones, 86% seen once. The sequenced material came from peripheral blood. This clonotype originated in a woman aged 60-75 years with COVID-19, enrolled during active disease.

CDR3 region: CASSLDRGPRGTEAFF. CDR3 nucleotides: TGTGCCAGCAGCTTGGACAGGGGGCCACGCGGCACTGAAGCTTTCTTT. The chain joins TRBV4-2 to TRBJ1-1, with TRBD1 matching 11 bases. Germline CDR1 reads LGHNA; CDR2 reads YNFKEQ. The CDR3 has 16 residues. V lost 5 bases and J lost 4; bases outside the gene matches: 9.